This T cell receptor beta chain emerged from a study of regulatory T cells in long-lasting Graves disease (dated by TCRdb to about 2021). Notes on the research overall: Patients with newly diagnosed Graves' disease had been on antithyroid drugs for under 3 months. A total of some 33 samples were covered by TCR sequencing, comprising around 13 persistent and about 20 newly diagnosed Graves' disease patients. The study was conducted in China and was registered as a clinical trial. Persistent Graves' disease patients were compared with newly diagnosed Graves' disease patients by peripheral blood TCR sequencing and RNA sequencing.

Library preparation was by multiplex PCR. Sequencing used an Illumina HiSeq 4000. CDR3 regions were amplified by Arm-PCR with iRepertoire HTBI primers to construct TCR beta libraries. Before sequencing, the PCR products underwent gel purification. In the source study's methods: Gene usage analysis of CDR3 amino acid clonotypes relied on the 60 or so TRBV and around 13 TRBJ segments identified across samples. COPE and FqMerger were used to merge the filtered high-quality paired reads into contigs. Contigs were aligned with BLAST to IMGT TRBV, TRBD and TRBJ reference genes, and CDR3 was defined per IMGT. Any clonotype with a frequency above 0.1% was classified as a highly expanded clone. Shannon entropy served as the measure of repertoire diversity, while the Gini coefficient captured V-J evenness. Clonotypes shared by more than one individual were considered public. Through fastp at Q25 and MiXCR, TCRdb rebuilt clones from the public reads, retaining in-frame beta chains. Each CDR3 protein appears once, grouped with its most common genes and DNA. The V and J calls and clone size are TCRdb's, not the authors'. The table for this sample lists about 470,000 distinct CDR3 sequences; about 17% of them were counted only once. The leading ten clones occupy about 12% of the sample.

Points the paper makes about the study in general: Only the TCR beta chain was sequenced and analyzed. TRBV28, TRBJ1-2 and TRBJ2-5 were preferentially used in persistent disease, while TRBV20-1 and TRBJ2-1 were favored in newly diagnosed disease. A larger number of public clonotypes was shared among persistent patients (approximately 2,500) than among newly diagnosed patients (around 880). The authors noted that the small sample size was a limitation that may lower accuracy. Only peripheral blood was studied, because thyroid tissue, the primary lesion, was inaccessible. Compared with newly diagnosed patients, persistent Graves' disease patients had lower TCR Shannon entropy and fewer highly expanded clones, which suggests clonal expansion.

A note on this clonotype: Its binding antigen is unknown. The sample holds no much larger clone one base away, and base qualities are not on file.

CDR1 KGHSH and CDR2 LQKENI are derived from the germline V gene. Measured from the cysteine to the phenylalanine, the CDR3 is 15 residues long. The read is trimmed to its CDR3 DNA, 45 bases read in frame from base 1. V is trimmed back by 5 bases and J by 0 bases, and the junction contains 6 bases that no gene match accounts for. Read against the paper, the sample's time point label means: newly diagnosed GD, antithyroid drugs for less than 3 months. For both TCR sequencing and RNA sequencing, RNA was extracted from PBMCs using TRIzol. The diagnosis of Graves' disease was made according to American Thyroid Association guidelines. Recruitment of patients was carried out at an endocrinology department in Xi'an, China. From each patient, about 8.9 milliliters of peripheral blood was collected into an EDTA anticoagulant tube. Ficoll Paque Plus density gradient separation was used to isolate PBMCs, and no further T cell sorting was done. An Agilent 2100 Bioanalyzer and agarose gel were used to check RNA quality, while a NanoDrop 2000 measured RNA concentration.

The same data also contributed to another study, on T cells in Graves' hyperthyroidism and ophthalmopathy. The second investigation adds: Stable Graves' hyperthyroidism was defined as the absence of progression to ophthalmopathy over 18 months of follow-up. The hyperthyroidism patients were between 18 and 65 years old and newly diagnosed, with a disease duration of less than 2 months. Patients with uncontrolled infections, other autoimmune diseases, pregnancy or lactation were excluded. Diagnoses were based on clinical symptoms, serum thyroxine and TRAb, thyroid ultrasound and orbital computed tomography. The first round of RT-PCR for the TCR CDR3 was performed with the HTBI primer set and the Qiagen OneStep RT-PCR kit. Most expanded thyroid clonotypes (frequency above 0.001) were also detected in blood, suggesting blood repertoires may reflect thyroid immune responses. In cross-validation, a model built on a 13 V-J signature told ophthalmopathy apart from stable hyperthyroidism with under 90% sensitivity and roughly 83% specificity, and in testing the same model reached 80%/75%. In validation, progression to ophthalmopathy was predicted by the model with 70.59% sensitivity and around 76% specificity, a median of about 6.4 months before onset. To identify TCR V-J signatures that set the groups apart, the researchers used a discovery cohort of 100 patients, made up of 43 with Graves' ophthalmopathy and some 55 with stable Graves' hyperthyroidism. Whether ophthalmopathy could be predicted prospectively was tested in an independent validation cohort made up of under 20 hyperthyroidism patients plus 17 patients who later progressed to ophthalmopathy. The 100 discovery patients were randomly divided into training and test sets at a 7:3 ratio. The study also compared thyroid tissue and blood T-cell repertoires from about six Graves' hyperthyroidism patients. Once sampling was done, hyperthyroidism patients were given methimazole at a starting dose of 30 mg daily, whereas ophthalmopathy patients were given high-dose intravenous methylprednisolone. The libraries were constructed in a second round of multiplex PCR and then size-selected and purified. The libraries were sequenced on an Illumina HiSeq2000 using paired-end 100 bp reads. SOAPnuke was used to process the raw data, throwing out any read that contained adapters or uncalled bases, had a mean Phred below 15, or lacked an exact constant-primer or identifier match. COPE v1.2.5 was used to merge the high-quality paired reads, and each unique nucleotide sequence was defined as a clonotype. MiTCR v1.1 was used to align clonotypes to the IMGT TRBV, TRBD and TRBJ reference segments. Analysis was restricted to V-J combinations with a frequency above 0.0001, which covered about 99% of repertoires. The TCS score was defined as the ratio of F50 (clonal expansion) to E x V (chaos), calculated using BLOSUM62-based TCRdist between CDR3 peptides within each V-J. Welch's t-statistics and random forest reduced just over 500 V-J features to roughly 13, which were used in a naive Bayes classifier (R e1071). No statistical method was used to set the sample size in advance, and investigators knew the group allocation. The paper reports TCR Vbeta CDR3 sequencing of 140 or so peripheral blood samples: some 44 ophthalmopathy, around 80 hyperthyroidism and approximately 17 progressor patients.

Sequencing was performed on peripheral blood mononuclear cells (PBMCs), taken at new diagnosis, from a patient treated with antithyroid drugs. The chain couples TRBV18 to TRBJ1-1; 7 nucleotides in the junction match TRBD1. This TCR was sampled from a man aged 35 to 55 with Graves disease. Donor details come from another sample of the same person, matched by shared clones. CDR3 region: CASSNSGTVNTEAFF. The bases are TGTGCCAGCTCAAACTCCGGGACAGTGAACACTGAAGCTTTCTTT.